Shown below are 6 T cell receptor beta chains from a single sample sequenced in a study of long-term antiretroviral therapy in people with HIV. Sequencing relied on immunoSEQ assay v3.0, run at survey level. This table comes from immunoSEQ multiplex PCR, and its TCRdb copy is limited to in-frame clones, with some not included. The sample shows approximately 37,000 clones, roughly four fifths of them seen only once. Here the sequenced sample was unsorted PBMCs, taken 1 year after starting antiretroviral therapy. These receptors originate from a man aged 18 to 30 with HIV.

This clone was detected once. V and J are TRBV5-4 and TRBJ2-7, with D unresolved. Trimming shortened V by 6 bases and J by 0 bases, and 13 bases separated the two germline ends. Germline values: CDR1 SGHNT, CDR2 YYREEE (reference sequence). The CDR3 sequence is 14 residues long. The CDR3 loop reads CASTPAVNSYEQYF. The CDR3 coding sequence is TGTGCCAGCACCCCCGCTGTTAACTCCTACGAGCAGTACTTC.

The chain uses TRBV27 and TRBJ2-7, with D perhaps being TRBD1 or TRBD2 (5 bases each). CDR3 length: 14 residues. CDR1 is MNHEY and CDR2 is SMNVEV in the germline V gene (reference sequence). Trimming left V 5 bases short and J 7 bases short, with 18 bases between. The CDR3 DNA follows: TGTGCCAGCAGTCCAGGGACGGGCCTGGATGAGCAGTACTTC. Its translation is CASSPGTGLDEQYF.

V and J are TRBV7-3 and TRBJ2-3, with TRBD2 identical over 8 bases. CDR3 length equals 15 residues. V shed 6 bases, J shed 3 bases, and the junction held 8 bases outside the gene matches. CDR1 and CDR2 (germline): SGHTA, FQGTGA. CDR3 in DNA: TGTGCCAGCAGTTTCCTCGAGCGGGAGACAGATACGCAGTATTTT. This codes for CASSFLERETDTQYF.

The rearrangement joins TRBV29-1 to TRBJ1-1; 8 bases map to TRBD1. The CDR3 covers 13 residues. Germline CDR1 reads SQVTM; CDR2 reads ANQGSEA. The J segment lost 4 bases and the V segment lost 8 bases, leaving 9 bases of the junction unmatched. CDR3 bases: TGCAGCTTTGGACAGGGCGAGGCCACTGAAGCTTTCTTT. Translated: CSFGQGEATEAFF.

The V call is TRBV4-3, the J call TRBJ2-2; TRBD2 agrees at 8 bases. Trimming took 7 bases from V and 4 from J; bases not matched to a gene: 8. Germline lookup yields CDR1 LGHNA and CDR2 YSLEER. CDR3 length: 15 residues. For the CDR3, the DNA is TGCGCCAGCAAAGTCGGGAGGGCGGTCACCGGGGAGCTGTTTTTT. Its protein product is CASKVGRAVTGELFF.

The rearrangement links TRBV5-1 to TRBJ2-7, with D possibly called TRBD1 or TRBD2 (5 bases each). Trimming pared 3 bases from V and 6 bases from J, leaving 10 bases between. CDR1 and CDR2 (germline): SGHRS, YFSETQ. CDR3 length: 12 amino acids. The CDR3 DNA follows: TGCGCCAGCAGCTGGGACGGCGGCGAGCAGTACTTC. Protein: CASSWDGGEQYF.